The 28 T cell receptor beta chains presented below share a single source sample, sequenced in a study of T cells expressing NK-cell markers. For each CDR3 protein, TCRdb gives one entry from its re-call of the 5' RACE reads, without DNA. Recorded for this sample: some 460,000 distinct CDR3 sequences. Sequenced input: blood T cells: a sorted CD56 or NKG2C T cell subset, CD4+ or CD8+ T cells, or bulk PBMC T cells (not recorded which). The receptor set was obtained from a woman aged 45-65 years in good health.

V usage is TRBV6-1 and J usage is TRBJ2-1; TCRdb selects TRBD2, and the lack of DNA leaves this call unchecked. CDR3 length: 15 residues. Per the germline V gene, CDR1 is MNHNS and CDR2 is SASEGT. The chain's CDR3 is CASSEGTSYLYEQFF.

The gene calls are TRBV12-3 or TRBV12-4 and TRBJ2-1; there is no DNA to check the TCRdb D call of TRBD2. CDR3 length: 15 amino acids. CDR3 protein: CASRRTSGAYNEQFF.

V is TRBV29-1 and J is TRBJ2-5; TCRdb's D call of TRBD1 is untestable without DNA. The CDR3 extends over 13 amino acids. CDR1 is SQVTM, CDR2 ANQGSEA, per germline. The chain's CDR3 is CSATQSQGETQYF.

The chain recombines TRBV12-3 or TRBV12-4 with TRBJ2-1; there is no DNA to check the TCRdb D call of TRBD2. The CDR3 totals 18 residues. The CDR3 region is CASSFNSRRGGSYNEQFF.

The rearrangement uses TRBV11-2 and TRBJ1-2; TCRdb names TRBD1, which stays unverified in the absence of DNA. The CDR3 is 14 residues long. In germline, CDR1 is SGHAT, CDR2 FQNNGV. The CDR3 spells CASSSPRGNYGYTF.

The CDR3 loop reads CSARPTTGGSTDTQYF. The chain joins TRBV20-1 to TRBJ2-3; TCRdb designates TRBD1, a call that cannot be tested without DNA. CDR3 length: 16 residues. Germline loops: CDR1 DFQATT, CDR2 SNEGSKA (reference sequence).

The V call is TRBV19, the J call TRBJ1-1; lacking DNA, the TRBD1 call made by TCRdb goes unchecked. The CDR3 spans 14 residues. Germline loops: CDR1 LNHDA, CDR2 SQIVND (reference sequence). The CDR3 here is CASSPGTFRTEAFF. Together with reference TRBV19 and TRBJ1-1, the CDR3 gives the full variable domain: DGGITQSPKYLFRKEGQNVTLSCEQNLNHDAMYWYRQDPGQGLRLIYYSQIVNDFQKGDIAEGYSVSREKKESFPLTVTSAQKNPTAFYLCASSPGTFRTEAFFGQGTRLTVV.

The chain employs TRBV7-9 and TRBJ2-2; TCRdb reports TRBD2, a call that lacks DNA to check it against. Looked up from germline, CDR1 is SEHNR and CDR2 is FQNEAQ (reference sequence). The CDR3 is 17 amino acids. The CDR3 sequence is CASSRTGLAGETGELFF.

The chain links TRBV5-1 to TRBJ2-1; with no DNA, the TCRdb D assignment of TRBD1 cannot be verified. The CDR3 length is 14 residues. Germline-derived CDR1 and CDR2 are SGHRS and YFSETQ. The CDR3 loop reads CASQGTGAYNEQFF.

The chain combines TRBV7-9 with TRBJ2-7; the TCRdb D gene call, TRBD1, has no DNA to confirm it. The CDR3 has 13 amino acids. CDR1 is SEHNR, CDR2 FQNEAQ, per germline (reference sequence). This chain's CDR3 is CASSTRDVSEQYF.

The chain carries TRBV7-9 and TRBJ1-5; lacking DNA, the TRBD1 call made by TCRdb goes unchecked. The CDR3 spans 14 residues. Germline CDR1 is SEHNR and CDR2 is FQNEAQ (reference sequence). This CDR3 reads CASSFDGGNQPQHF.

CDR3 in amino acids: CSARGRTKTGRYDEQYF. The chain has TRBV20-1 and TRBJ2-7; TCRdb calls TRBD1, which cannot be checked without DNA. CDR3 length equals 17 residues. Germline V gene data show CDR1 as DFQATT and CDR2 as SNEGSKA (reference sequence).

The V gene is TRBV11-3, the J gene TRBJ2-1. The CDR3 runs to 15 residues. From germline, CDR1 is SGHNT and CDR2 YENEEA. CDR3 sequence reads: CASRRPLDSYNEQFF.

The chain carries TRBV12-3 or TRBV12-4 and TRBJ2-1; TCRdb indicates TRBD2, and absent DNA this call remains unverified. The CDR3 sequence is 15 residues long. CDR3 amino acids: CASSLPRRSVDEQFF.

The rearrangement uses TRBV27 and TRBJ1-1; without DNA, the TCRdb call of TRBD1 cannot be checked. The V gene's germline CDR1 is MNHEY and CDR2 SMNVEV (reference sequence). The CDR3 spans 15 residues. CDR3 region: CASSFLGAGDTEAFF.

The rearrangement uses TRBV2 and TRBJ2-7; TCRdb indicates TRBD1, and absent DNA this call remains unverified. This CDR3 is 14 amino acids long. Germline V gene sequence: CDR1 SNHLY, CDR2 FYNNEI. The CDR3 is CAGRGGDRGYEQYF.

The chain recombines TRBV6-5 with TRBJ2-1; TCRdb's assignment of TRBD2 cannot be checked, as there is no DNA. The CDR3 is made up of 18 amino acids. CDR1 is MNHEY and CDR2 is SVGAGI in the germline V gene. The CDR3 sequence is CASSPGTSLRPTFNEQFF.

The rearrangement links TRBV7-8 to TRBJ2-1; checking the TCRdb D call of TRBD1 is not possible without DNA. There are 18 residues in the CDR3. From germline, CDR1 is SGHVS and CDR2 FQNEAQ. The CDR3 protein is CASSLSSGWTGTYNEQFF.

CDR3 sequence: CASSQTWGRGAFF. The rearrangement links TRBV6-5 to TRBJ1-1; TCRdb returns TRBD1, unconfirmable since there is no DNA. The CDR3 extends over 13 amino acids. Per germline, CDR1 MNHEY and CDR2 SVGAGI.

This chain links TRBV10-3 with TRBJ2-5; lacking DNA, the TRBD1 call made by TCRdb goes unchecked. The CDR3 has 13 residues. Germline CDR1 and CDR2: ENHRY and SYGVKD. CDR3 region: CAITRTGEGTQYF.

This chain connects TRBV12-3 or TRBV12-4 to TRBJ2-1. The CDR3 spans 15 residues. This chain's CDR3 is CASSGENPLHNEQFF.

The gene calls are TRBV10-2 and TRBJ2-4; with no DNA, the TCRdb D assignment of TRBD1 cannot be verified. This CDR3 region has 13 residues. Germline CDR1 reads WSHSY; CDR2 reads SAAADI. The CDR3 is CASRQGPKNIQYF.

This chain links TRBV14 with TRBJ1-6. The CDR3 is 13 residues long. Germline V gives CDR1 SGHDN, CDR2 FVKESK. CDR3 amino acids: CASSQGLGSPLHF.

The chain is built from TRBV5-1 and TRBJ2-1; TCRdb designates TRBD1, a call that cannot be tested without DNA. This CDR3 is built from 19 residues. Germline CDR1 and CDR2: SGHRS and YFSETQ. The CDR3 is CASRPTVAKGAESPHEQFF.

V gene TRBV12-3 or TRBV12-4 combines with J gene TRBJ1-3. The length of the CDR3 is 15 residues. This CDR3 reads CASSLYGGAGNTIYF.

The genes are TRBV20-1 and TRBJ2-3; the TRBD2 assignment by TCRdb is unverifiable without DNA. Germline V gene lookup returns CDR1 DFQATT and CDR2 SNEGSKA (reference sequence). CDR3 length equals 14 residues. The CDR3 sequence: CSASARRSPDTQYF.

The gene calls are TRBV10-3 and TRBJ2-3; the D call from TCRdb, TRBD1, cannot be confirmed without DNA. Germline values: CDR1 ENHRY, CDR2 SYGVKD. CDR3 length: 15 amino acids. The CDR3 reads CATGTPVPSTDTQYF.

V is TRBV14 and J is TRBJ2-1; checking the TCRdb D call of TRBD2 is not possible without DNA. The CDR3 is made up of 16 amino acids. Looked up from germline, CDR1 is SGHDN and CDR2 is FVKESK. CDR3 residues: CASSRIPGLAQNEQFF.